Listed below are T cell receptor beta chains from one sample, sequenced in a study of monozygotic twins with inflammatory bowel disease. TCRdb reprocessed the 5' RACE reads and stores each CDR3 protein as one record, lacking DNA. The table counts 200,000 to 250,000 distinct CDR3 sequences; around 7.6% lies in the top ten. The sample consisted of blood. The receptors were sampled from a human donor with ulcerative colitis or Crohn's disease, or a healthy co-twin of an affected twin (not recorded which). Each CDR3 is given with its conserved first and last residue.

V gene: TRBV4-2
CDR3 length: 17
J gene: TRBJ2-1
CDR3 protein: CASSSRLAGGPINEQFF

V gene: TRBV29-1
CDR3 length: 17
J gene: TRBJ2-1
CDR3 protein: CSVDRRGGLAGGNEQFF

V gene: TRBV6-1
CDR3 length: 15
J gene: TRBJ2-3
CDR3 protein: CASSPRGLSTDTQYF

V gene: TRBV7-2
CDR3 length: 16
J gene: TRBJ1-4
CDR3 protein: CASSLKSPGTNEKLFF

V gene: TRBV11-2
CDR3 length: 17
J gene: TRBJ2-3
CDR3 protein: CASTFLRGGGPADTQYF

V gene: TRBV15
CDR3 length: 18
J gene: TRBJ1-5
CDR3 protein: CATSRVSPGFPLDQPQHF

V gene: TRBV7-3
CDR3 length: 16
J gene: TRBJ1-3
CDR3 protein: CASSLNPGDAGNTIYF

V gene: TRBV12-3/TRBV12-4
CDR3 length: 14
J gene: TRBJ1-1
CDR3 protein: CASSFGAGGTEAFF

V gene: TRBV6-2/TRBV6-3
CDR3 length: 17
J gene: TRBJ1-1
CDR3 protein: CASSYQGQRGRNTEAFF

V gene: TRBV10-2
CDR3 length: 14
J gene: TRBJ2-7
CDR3 protein: CASSELGRVYEQYF

V gene: TRBV6-5
CDR3 length: 15
J gene: TRBJ2-3
CDR3 protein: CASSYLGPPTDTQYF

V gene: TRBV5-1
CDR3 length: 13
J gene: TRBJ2-1
CDR3 protein: CASRGLAAQEQFF

V gene: TRBV7-2
CDR3 length: 16
J gene: TRBJ2-7
CDR3 protein: CASSSVDRGFAYEQYF

V gene: TRBV7-3
CDR3 length: 13
J gene: TRBJ1-1
CDR3 protein: CASSSQGQAEAFF

V gene: TRBV14
CDR3 length: 18
J gene: TRBJ2-1
CDR3 protein: CASSQWSTSGRLYNEQFF

V gene: TRBV12-3/TRBV12-4
CDR3 length: 14
J gene: TRBJ1-1
CDR3 protein: CASRQGRGNTEAFF

V gene: TRBV18
CDR3 length: 15
J gene: TRBJ2-4
CDR3 protein: CASSREQGTKNIQYF

V gene: TRBV7-8
CDR3 length: 14
J gene: TRBJ2-1
CDR3 protein: CASSPRLAGGEQFF

V gene: TRBV20-1
CDR3 length: 17
J gene: TRBJ2-7
CDR3 protein: CSAPLLAGGRFAYEQYF

V gene: TRBV6-1
CDR3 length: 15
J gene: TRBJ2-4
CDR3 protein: CASSEVGFGGSIQYF

V gene: TRBV7-6
CDR3 length: 14
J gene: TRBJ1-1
CDR3 protein: CASSLSGTNTEAFF

V gene: TRBV6-5
CDR3 length: 16
J gene: TRBJ1-5
CDR3 protein: CALQLRYDSPNQPQHF